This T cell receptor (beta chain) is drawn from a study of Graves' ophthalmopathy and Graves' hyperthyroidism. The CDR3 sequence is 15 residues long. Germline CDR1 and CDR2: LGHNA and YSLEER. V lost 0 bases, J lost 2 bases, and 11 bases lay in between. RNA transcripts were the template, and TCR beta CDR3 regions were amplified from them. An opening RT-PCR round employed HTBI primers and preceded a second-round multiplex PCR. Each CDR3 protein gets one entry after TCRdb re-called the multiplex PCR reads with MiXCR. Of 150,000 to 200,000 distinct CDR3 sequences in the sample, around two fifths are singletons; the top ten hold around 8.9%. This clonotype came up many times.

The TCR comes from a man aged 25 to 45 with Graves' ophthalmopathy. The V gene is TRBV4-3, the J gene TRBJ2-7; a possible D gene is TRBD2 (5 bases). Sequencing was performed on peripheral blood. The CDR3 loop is CASSQDRRVTYEQYF. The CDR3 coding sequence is TGCGCCAGCAGCCAAGATAGGCGGGTCACCTACGAGCAGTACTTC.